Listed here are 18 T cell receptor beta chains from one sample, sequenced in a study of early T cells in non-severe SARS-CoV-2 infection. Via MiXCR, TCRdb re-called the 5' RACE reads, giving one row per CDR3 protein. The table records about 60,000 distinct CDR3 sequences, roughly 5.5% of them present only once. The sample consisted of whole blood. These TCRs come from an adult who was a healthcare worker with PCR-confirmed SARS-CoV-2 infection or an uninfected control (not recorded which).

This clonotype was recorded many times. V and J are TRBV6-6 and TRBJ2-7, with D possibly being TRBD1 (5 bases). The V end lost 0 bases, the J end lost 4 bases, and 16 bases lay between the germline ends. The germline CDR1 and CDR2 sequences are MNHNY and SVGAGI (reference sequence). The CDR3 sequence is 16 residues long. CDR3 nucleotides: TGTGCCAGCAGTTACTCGGGGCTTGGATCAGGTTACGAGCAGTACTTC. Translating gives CASSYSGLGSGYEQYF.

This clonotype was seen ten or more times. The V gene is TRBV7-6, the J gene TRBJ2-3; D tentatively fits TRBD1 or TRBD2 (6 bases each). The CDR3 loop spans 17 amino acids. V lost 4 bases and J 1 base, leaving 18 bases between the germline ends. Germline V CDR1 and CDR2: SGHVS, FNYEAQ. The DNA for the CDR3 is TGTGCCAGCAGCTCTAGCAGGGGAGGTATGGGCACAGATACGCAGTATTTT. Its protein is CASSSSRGGMGTDTQYF.

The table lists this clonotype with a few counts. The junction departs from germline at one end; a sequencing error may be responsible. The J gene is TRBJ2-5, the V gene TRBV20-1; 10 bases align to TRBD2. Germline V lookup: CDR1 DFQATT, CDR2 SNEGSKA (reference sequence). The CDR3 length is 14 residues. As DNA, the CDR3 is TGCAGTGCCAGAGCGGGGGGGCCTTGGGAGACCCAGTACTTC. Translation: CSARAGGPWETQYF.

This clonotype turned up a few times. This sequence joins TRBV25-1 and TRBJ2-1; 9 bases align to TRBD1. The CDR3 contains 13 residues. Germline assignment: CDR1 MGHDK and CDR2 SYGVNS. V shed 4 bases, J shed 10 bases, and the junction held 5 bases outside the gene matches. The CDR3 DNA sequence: TGTGCCAGCAGTGTAACAGGGGGCTGGGAGCAGTTCTTC. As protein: CASSVTGGWEQFF.

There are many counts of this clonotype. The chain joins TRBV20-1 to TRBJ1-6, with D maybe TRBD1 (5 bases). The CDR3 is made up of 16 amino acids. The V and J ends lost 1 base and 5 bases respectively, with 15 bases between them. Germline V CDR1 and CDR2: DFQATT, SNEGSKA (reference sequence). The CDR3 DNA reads TGCAGTGCTAGAGTCGGGGGTCCTGACCATAATTCACCCCTCCACTTT. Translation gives CSARVGGPDHNSPLHF.

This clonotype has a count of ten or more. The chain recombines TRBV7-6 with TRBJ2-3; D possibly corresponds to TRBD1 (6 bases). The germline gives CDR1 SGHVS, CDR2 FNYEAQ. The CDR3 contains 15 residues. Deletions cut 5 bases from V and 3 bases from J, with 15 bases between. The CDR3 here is CASSQGIRGTDTQYF. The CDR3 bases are TGTGCCAGCAGCCAGGGGATCAGGGGAACAGATACGCAGTATTTT.

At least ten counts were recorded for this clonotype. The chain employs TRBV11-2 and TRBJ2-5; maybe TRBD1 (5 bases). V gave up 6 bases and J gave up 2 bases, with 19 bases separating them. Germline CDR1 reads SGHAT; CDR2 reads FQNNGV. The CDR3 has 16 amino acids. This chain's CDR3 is CASSFSRGTQQETQYF. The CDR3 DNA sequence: TGTGCCAGCAGTTTTTCTAGGGGAACACAACAAGAGACCCAGTACTTC.

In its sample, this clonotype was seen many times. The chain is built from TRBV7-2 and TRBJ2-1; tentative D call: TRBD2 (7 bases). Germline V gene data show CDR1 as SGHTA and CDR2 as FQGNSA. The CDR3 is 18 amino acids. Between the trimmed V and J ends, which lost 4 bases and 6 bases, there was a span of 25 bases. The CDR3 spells CASSSYPQGGGGRNEQFF. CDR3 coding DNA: TGTGCCAGCAGCTCCTATCCCCAAGGGGGGGGCGGGCGCAATGAGCAGTTCTTC.

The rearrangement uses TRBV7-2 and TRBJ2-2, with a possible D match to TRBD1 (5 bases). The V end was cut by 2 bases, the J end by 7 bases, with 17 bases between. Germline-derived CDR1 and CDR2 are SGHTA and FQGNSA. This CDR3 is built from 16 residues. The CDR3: CASSLLGREFGGELFF. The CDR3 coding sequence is TGTGCCAGCAGCTTATTAGGCAGGGAATTCGGCGGGGAGCTGTTTTTT.

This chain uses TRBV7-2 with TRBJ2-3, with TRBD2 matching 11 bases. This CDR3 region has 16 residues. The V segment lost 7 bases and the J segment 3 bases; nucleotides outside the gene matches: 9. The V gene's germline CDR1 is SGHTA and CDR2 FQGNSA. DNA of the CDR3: TGTGCCAGCACCCTCGCTAGCGGGGGGAGAACAGATACGCAGTATTTT. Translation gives CASTLASGGRTDTQYF.

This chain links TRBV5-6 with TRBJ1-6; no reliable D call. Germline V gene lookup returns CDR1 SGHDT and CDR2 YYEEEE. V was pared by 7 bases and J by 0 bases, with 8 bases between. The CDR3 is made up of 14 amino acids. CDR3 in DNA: TGTGCCAGCGAGGTTGGCTCCTATAATTCACCCCTCCACTTT. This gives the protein CASEVGSYNSPLHF.

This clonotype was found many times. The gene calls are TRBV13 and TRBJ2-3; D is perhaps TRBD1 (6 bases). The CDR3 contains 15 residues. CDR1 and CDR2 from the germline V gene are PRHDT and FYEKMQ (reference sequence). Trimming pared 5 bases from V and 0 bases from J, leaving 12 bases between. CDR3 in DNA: TGTGCCAGCAGCCTCGGACAGTCTAGCACAGATACGCAGTATTTT. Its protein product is CASSLGQSSTDTQYF.

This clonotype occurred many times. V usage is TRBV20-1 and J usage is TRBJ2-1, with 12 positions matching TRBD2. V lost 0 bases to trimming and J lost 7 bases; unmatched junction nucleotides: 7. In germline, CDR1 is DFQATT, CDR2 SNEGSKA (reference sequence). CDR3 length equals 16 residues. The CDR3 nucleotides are TGCAGTGCTAGAGACCCGGGACTAGCGGGTGTTAATGAGCAGTTCTTC. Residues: CSARDPGLAGVNEQFF.

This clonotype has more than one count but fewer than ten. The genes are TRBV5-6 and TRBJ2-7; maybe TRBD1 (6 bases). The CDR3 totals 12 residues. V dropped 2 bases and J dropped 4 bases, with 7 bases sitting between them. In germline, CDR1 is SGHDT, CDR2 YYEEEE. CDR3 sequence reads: CASSLGQYEQYF. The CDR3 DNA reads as TGTGCCAGCAGCTTAGGACAGTACGAGCAGTACTTC.

The DNA for the CDR3 is TGTGCCAGCAGCTACGGGCCCTGGGAGCCCCAGCATTTT. This gives the protein CASSYGPWEPQHF. This chain joins TRBV27 and TRBJ1-5, with no clear D. V was shortened by 6 bases and J by 8 bases, with 14 bases between the two germline ends. This CDR3 spans 13 amino acids. In germline, CDR1 is MNHEY, CDR2 SMNVEV (reference sequence).

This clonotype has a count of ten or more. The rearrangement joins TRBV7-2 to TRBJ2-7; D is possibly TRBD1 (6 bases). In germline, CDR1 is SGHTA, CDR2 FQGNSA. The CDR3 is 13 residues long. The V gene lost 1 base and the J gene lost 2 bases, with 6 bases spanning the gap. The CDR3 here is CASSLDRAYEQYF. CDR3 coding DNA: TGTGCCAGCAGCTTAGACAGGGCCTACGAGCAGTACTTC.

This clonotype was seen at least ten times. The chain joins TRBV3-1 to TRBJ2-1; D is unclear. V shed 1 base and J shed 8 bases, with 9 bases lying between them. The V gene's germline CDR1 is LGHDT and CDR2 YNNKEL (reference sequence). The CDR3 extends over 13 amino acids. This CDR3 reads CASSQVPGDEQFF. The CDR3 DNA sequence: TGTGCCAGCAGCCAAGTCCCCGGCGATGAGCAGTTCTTC.

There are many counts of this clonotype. The CDR3 sequence: CASRTGQSGANVLTF. CDR3 sequence (DNA): TGTGCCAGCAGGACCGGACAGTCTGGGGCCAACGTCCTGACTTTC. This rearrangement joins TRBV5-5 to TRBJ2-6; possible D gene TRBD1, 6 bases. Germline V CDR1 and CDR2: SGHKS, YYEKEE (reference sequence). The CDR3 sequence is 15 residues long. Between the trimmed V and J ends, which lost 5 bases and 1 base, there was a span of 10 bases.